This section outlines one TCR beta chain sequence together with its context. TCRdb keeps only in-frame clones here, not all; method: immunoSEQ multiplex PCR. The data hold some 300,000 clones, with 90% observed a single time. The sample belongs to a study of blood T cell repertoires in COVID-19. Study details: The United States, Italy and Spain supplied acute and convalescent COVID-19 samples. From T cells, B-cell-depleted T cells, or PBMCs came the material, which was cDNA or gDNA.

Germline loops: CDR1 SGDLS, CDR2 YYNGEE. The CDR3 runs to 14 residues. Trimming left V 3 bases short and J 1 base short, with 8 bases between. All enrollees were roughly 18 to 100 years old and from some 24 US areas. Participant reports of clinical history set cohort assignment. The sample comprised PBMCs or T cells enriched from blood (not recorded which). The sequence came from a young woman who had been exposed to COVID-19. The chain links TRBV9 to TRBJ2-1; D ambiguous. The CDR3 loop is CASSAAGSYNEQFF. The CDR3 DNA sequence: TGTGCCAGCAGCGCGGCAGGATCCTACAATGAGCAGTTCTTC. Filled out from reference TRBV9 and TRBJ2-1, the complete variable domain reads DSGVTQTPKHLITATGQRVTLRCSPRSGDLSVYWYQQSLDQGLQFLIQYYNGEERAKGNILERFSAQQFPDLHSELNLSSLELGDSALYFCASSAAGSYNEQFFGPGTRLTVL.